The rows below give T cell receptor beta chains drawn from one sample of a study of lymphopenia after photon versus proton radiotherapy. Generated by immunoSEQ multiplex PCR, the TCRdb table keeps only in-frame clones and is missing some. The sample consists of over 9,500 clones, around 90% of them appearing once. Here the sequenced sample was peripheral blood, taken from a patient treated with photon-based radiotherapy. These receptors all come from a man in his 60s with pancreatic cancer. CDR3s leave out the opening cysteine and the closing phenylalanine or tryptophan. The order of the fields is V gene, CDR3 protein.

TRBV6-1 ASRIGSYEQY
TRBV7-9 ASSLEGGLNTDTQY
TRBV19 ASSISLGYSNQPQH
TRBV2 ASSTELNTEAF
TRBV11-1 ASSLTAGDKQETQY
TRBV5-8 ASSAPRLGGETQY
TRBV7-2 ASSWPGLAGGTQETQY
TRBV6-5 ASSYAQATLNSPLH
TRBV2 ASSDQWKGDA
TRBV6-1 ASSEWYEQY
TRBV29-1 SVGEEANYGYT
TRBV11-1 ASSRDRDEYGYT
TRBV11-2 ASSLPRLNYEQY
TRBV5-4 ASSPGSGNTIY
TRBV6-4 ASSPVYGSYGYT
TRBV10-3 AIRGLEKTGVYEQY
TRBV9 ASSVEVRDNEQF
TRBV7-9 ASSPVGGPTSLYGYT
TRBV10-3 AISGGTGDFNQPQH
TRBV11-2 ASSAKDRGWTEAF
TRBV5-1 ASSLVSGGGADEQY
TRBV9 ASSVEVNTEAF
TRBV4-2 ASSQANVGNTEAF
TRBV23-1 ASSQSHDGNTIY
TRBV19 ASWTPTGYGYT
TRBV4-1 ASSQEEPRGDGYT
TRBV7-9 ASSLAGGLEDTQY
TRBV2 ASSVGGDRTGELF
TRBV5-1 ASSSTYEQY
TRBV6-5 ASSQLRTDTQY
TRBV6-1 ASSSTGGGQPQH
TRBV19 ASSIGDGEQY
TRBV19 ASSIRGTGELF
TRBV11-2 ASSSRLAKNIQY
TRBV7-6 ASSLADSPLH
TRBV5-1 ASSGGTGGLRLSMNTEAF
TRBV19 ASSTATGRGTEAF
TRBV25-1 ASSSGTGSI